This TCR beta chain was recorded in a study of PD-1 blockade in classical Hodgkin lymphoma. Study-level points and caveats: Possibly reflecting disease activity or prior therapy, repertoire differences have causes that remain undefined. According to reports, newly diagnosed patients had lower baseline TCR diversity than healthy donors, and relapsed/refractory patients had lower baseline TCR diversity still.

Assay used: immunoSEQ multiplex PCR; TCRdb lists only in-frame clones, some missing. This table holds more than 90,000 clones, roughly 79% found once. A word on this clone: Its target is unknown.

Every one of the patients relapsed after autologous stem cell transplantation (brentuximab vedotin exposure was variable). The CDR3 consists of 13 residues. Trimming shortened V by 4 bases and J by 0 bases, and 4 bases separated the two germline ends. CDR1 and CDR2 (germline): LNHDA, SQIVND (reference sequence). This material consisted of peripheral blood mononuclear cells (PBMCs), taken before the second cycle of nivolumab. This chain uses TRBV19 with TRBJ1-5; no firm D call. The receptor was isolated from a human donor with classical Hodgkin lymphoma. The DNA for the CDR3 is TGTGCCAGTAGTAGTAATAGCAATCAGCCCCAGCATTTT. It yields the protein CASSSNSNQPQHF.